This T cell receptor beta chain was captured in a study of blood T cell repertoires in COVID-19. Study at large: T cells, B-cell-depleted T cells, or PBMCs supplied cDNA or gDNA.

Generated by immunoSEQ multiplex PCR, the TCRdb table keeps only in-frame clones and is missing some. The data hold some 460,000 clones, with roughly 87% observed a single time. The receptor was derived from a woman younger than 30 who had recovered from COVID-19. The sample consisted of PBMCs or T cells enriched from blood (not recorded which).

Here the CDR3 DNA reads TGTGCCAGCAGTCAAGGGAGGGACACTGAAGCTTTCTTT. Its protein is CASSQGRDTEAFF. The chain is built from TRBV2 and TRBJ1-1; no clear D. The V end lost 5 bases, the J end lost 3 bases, and 10 bases lay between the germline ends. Germline V gene sequence: CDR1 SNHLY, CDR2 FYNNEI. The CDR3 runs to 13 residues.